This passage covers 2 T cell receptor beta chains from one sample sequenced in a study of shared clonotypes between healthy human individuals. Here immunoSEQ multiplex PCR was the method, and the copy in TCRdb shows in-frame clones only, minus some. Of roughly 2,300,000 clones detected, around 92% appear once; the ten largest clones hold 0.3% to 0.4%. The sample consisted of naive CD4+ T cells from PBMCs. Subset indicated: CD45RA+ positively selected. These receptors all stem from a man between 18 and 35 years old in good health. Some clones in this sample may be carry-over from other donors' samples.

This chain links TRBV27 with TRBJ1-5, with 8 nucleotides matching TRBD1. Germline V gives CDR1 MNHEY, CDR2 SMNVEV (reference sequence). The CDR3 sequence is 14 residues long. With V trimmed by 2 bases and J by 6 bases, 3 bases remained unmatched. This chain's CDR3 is CASSLDRGGQPQHF. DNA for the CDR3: TGTGCCAGCAGTTTAGACAGGGGAGGTCAGCCCCAGCATTTT.

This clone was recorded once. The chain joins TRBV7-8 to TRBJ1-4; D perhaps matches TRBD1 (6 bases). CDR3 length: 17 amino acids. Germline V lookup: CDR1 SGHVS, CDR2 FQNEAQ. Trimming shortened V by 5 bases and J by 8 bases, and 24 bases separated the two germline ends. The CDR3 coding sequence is TGTGCCAGCAGCCAAAGACAGGACCTATCCCTAGAGGAAAAACTGTTTTTT. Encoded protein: CASSQRQDLSLEEKLFF.